This T cell receptor (beta chain) emerged from a study of cytomegalovirus exposure and HLA in healthy donors. Nominally healthy donors were sampled, though unrecorded immune exposures were likely. Researchers ran the PCR with 60 Vbeta and 13 Jbeta primers. Profiled with immunoSEQ multiplex PCR; TCRdb holds only in-frame clones, not every one. This table has 90,000 to 130,000 clones, roughly 80% appearing once. Study conclusions and caveats: Across donors, most TCRs were seen rarely, yet some public ones were widespread. A few chains linked to CMV were shown in vitro to be specific for CMV antigens. An analysis done earlier found most TCR beta V segments productive about 87% or about 30% of the time.

CDR3 length equals 13 residues. The germline CDR1 and CDR2 sequences are MNHEY and SMNVEV (reference sequence). Trimming removed 7 bases from V and 5 bases from J; junction bases left unmatched: 1. Details on this clone: What it recognizes is unknown.

This clonotype was sampled from a man aged 25-45 years in good health and CMV-seropositive. The chain has TRBV27 and TRBJ2-2; 10 positions match TRBD1. Sequenced input: PBMCs. CDR3 nucleotides: TGTGCCAGCACGGACAGGGGGACCGGGGAGCTGTTTTTT. Protein product: CASTDRGTGELFF.